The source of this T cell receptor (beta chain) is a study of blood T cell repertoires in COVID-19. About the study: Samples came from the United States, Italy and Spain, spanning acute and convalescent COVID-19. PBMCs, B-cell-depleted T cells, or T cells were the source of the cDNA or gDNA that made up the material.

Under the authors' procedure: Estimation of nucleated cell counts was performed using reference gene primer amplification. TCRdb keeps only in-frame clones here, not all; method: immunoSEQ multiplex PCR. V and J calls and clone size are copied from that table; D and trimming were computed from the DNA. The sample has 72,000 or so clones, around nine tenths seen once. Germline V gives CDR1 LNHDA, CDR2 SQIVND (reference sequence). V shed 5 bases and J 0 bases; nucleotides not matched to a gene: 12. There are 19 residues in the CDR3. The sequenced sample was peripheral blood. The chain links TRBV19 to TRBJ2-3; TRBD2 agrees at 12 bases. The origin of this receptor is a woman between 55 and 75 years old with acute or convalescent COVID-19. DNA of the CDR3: TGTGCCAGTAGTGCTAGCGGGGGGGAGAACTCCCCTAGCACAGATACGCAGTATTTT. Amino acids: CASSASGGENSPSTDTQYF.